The present TCR beta chain was sequenced within a study of cytomegalovirus exposure and HLA in healthy donors. This PCR relied on a set of 60 Vbeta primers and 13 Jbeta primers. Libraries were prepared by immunoSEQ multiplex PCR; TCRdb keeps only in-frame clonotypes and omits some of them. The sample shows approximately 220,000 clones, around 79% of them seen only once. Donors in the study were healthy people who gave bone marrow. For this clone: Its cognate antigen is unknown. One end of the junction varies from germline; a read error may be responsible. The same CDR3 arises from other DNA sequences in this sample as well.

Findings of the study overall: Common viral pathogens were later found to be apparently linked to several of the most significant clusters.

The CDR3 extends over 10 amino acids. Germline CDR1 reads DFQATT; CDR2 reads SNEGSKA (reference sequence). The sample comprised PBMCs. The sequence derives from a girl aged 2-10 years in good health and CMV-seronegative. V gene TRBV20-1 combines with J gene TRBJ2-3; no clear D gene. The CDR3 bases are TGCAGTGCTAGCATAGATACGCAGTATTTT. Protein sequence: CSASIDTQYF.